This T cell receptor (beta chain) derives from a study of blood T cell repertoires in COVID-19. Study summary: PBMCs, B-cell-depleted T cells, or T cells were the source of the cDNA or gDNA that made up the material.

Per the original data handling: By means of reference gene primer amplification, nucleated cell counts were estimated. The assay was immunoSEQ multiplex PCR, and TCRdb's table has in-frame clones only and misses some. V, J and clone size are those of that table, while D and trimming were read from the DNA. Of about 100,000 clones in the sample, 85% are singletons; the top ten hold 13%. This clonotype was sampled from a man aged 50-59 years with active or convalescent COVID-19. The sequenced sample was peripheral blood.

The CDR3 bases are TGTGCCAGCAGTAAAACAGGGGATGGCACTGAAGCTTTCTTT. Residues: CASSKTGDGTEAFF. The chain couples TRBV6-5 to TRBJ1-1; 7 bases map to TRBD1. The CDR3 runs 14 residues. Germline V gene sequence: CDR1 MNHEY, CDR2 SVGAGI. Trimming took 5 bases from V and 4 from J; bases not matched to a gene: 7.